This T cell receptor (beta chain) comes out of a study of T-cell reconstitution after alpha-beta-depleted transplantation in children. Regarding this clonotype: A single base separates this from a much larger clone, so it may be a read error.

Unique molecular identifiers featured in how the TCRbeta library was prepared. In TCRdb, the PCR reads were re-called with MiXCR into one record per CDR3 protein. This table has fewer than 250,000 distinct CDR3 sequences, less than 9% appearing once. Sequenced here: PBMCs, mostly from graft donor cells, sampled 180 days after TCRalphabeta/CD19-depleted stem cell transplant. This receptor was identified in a male patient younger than 18 who had a stem cell transplant for acute lymphoblastic leukemia, so the T cells may come from the graft donor.

The CDR3 DNA follows: TGTGCCACCAGCAGAGATCGGGCGTCGGAGGGCTACACCTTC. Translation gives CATSRDRASEGYTF. This chain connects TRBV15 to TRBJ1-2; D gene uncertain. With 0 bases removed from V and 8 bases from J, the gap between germline ends came to 13 bases. Germline V gives CDR1 LNHNV, CDR2 YYDKDF (reference sequence). CDR3 length equals 14 residues.